This T cell receptor beta chain is drawn from a study of blood T cell repertoires in COVID-19. TCRdb's table, derived via immunoSEQ multiplex PCR, lists solely in-frame clones and lacks some. Of under 500,000 clones in the sample, around nine tenths were seen once. V lost 9 bases to trimming and J lost 8 bases; unmatched junction nucleotides: 4. The germline V gene encodes CDR1 MNHEY and CDR2 SMNVEV (reference sequence). This CDR3 has 13 residues. This TCR came from a woman aged 25 to 39 with acute or convalescent COVID-19. The chain is built from TRBV27 and TRBJ2-5, with 15 bases identical to TRBD2. The sample comprised peripheral blood. CDR3 bases: TGTGCCAGTAGGACTAGCGGGGGGGCTACCCAGTACTTC. Translation gives CASRTSGGATQYF.